These T cell receptor beta chains were read from a single sample in a study of cytomegalovirus exposure and HLA in healthy donors. Measured with immunoSEQ multiplex PCR; TCRdb has only the in-frame clones, and not every one. Here the sample spans roughly 100,000 clones, approximately 87% being singletons. The specimen sequenced was PBMCs. Every receptor here comes from a man aged 35-49 years in good health and CMV-seronegative. CDR3s include the opening cysteine and the closing phenylalanine or tryptophan. D genes are given only for firm matches. A row's size may be missing; if present it is once, few, many or a size class.

D gene,J gene,clone size,V gene,CDR3 DNA,CDR3 protein
.,TRBJ2-5,once,TRBV9,TGTGCCAGCAGCGTAGGCGGGACCCAAGAGACCCAGTACTTC,CASSVGGTQETQYF
TRBD2,TRBJ2-3,.,TRBV5-1,TGCGCCAGCAGCTTGAGCGGGGCCACCAACACAGATACGCAGTATTTT,CASSLSGATNTDTQYF
TRBD1,TRBJ2-2,.,TRBV5-1,TGCGCCAGCAGCTTTTCCGGGACAGCCTACACCGGGGAGCTGTTTTTT,CASSFSGTAYTGELFF
TRBD1,TRBJ2-1,.,TRBV7-2,TGTGCCAGCAGCCCAGCAGGGGGCTCCTACAATGAGCAGTTCTTC,CASSPAGGSYNEQFF
TRBD1,TRBJ1-1,.,TRBV30,TGTGCCTGGAGGGAACCAGGGGGGACTGAAGCTTTCTTT,CAWREPGGTEAFF
TRBD1,TRBJ2-3,.,TRBV5-1,TGCGCCAGCAGCTTGGCCCGGACAGGGGGCATCTCAGATACGCAGTATTTT,CASSLARTGGISDTQYF
.,TRBJ1-2,.,TRBV29-1,TGCAGCGTTGAAGACCGGGAACTCTTATATGGCTACACCTTC,CSVEDRELLYGYTF
TRBD1,TRBJ1-2,.,TRBV29-1,TGCAGCGTTGATTTTGGTACAGGGGGCCGGGGCTACACCTTC,CSVDFGTGGRGYTF
TRBD2,TRBJ2-3,.,TRBV5-1,TGCGCCAGCAGCTTGGTGTCTAGCGGGGGGGCAGCAGATACGCAGTATTTT,CASSLVSSGGAADTQYF
TRBD2,TRBJ2-1,.,TRBV13,TGTGCCAGCAGCACCCCGCTAGCGGACTCCTACAATGAGCAGTTCTTC,CASSTPLADSYNEQFF
.,TRBJ1-6,.,TRBV30,TGTGCCTGGAGCGCGTCTAATAGTTCACCCCTCCACTTT,CAWSASNSSPLHF
.,TRBJ2-1,.,TRBV5-4,TGTGCCAGCAGCTTGGGCGCCAATGAGCAGTTCTTC,CASSLGANEQFF
TRBD2,TRBJ2-1,few,TRBV7-6,TGTGCCAGCAGCTTAGGTTCTAGCGGGGCTTACAATGAGCAGTTCTTC,CASSLGSSGAYNEQFF
.,TRBJ2-7,.,TRBV5-1,TGCGCCAGCAGCTCGACTATATCCGAGCAGTACTTC,CASSSTISEQYF
.,TRBJ2-7,.,TRBV11-3,TGTGCCAGCAGCCGCGGGATAGTCGGCGAGCAGTACTTC,CASSRGIVGEQYF
TRBD2,TRBJ2-2,few,TRBV19,TGTGCCAGTAGTATGGTCCTAGCGGGGGTCTCAGATCACACCGGGGAGCTGTTTTTT,CASSMVLAGVSDHTGELFF
TRBD1,TRBJ1-5,.,TRBV18,TGTGCCAGCTCACCATACAGGGGGTTGAATCAGCCCCAGCATTTT,CASSPYRGLNQPQHF
.,TRBJ1-1,.,TRBV6-6,TGTGCCAGCAGACGGGGTAGGAACACTGAAGCTTTCTTT,CASRRGRNTEAFF
TRBD1,TRBJ1-6,once,TRBV9,TGTGCCAGCAGCCAGGGGGACAGGGCGGGTTCACCCCTCCACTTT,CASSQGDRAGSPLHF
TRBD1,TRBJ2-5,.,TRBV7-7,TGTGCTAGCAGCTTGGACAGGGGCCGGGGGATTCAAGAGACCCAGTACTTC,CASSLDRGRGIQETQYF
.,TRBJ1-2,.,TRBV5-4,TGTGCCAGCAGCGCGGACAACCTCTATGGCTACACCTTC,CASSADNLYGYTF
TRBD1,TRBJ1-5,.,TRBV7-2,TGTGCCAGCAGAGCGACAGGGGGCGTCGGCAATCAGCCCCAGCATTTT,CASRATGGVGNQPQHF
.,TRBJ1-1,few,TRBV27,TGTGCCAGCAGTCTCGGGGGATTTGGGGGCACTGAAGCTTTCTTT,CASSLGGFGGTEAFF
.,TRBJ2-7,.,TRBV6-6,TGTGCCAGCAGTTACTCGGGGAGGACCTACGAGCAGTACTTC,CASSYSGRTYEQYF
.,TRBJ2-5,once,TRBV11-2,TGTGCCAGCAGCTCCCGGAGGAGGGGGGACAGTGAGGAGACCCAGTACTTC,CASSSRRRGDSEETQYF
.,TRBJ1-1,.,TRBV7-9,TGTTCCAGCAGCTTAAGACAAATGAACACTGAAGCTTTCTTT,CSSSLRQMNTEAFF
TRBD1,TRBJ1-2,.,TRBV27,TGTGCCAGCAGTCCCGACTCGACAGGGGTACTGTTTGGCTACACCTTC,CASSPDSTGVLFGYTF
.,TRBJ2-7,.,TRBV5-1,TGCGCCAGCAGCAAAGACGGACAGCGGCCCTACGAGCAGTACTTC,CASSKDGQRPYEQYF
.,TRBJ2-7,few,TRBV7-6,TGTGCCAGCAGCTTAGCGGGCACGGCGTACGAGCAGTACTTC,CASSLAGTAYEQYF
TRBD2,TRBJ2-7,.,TRBV4-1,TGCGCCAGCAGCCAAGGACTAGCGGGCGGCTACGAGCAGTACTTC,CASSQGLAGGYEQYF
TRBD2,TRBJ2-7,.,TRBV7-6,TGTGCCAGCAGCCAGGGGTGGCGGGGGGGAGACTACGAGCAGTACTTC,CASSQGWRGGDYEQYF
.,TRBJ2-7,.,TRBV6-5,TGTGCCAGTAGGGTTGAGGGATCCTACGAGCAGTACTTC,CASRVEGSYEQYF
TRBD1,TRBJ2-1,few,TRBV6-1,TGTGCCAGCAGTGACCGGGGCAGGGGGCCGTCCGGTGAGCAGTTCTTC,CASSDRGRGPSGEQFF
.,TRBJ2-3,.,TRBV5-1,TGCGCCAGCAGCTTGGGGGACTCGGGAACAGATACGCAGTATTTT,CASSLGDSGTDTQYF
.,TRBJ2-5,.,TRBV9,TGTGCCAGCAGCCTTAGTAACGGGGATATCCAAGAGACCCAGTACTTC,CASSLSNGDIQETQYF
.,TRBJ2-5,.,TRBV15,TGTGCCACCAGCAGAGATCTAGCTGTAGGGGAGACCCAGTACTTC,CATSRDLAVGETQYF
TRBD1,TRBJ1-5,.,TRBV6-1,TGTGCCAGCAGTGGAGACAGGGATCAGCCCCAGCATTTT,CASSGDRDQPQHF
.,TRBJ2-7,.,TRBV19,TGTGCCAGTAGTCCCGGGGAGACCTACGAGCAGTACTTC,CASSPGETYEQYF